Shown below are 13 T cell receptor beta chains from a single sample sequenced in a study of vaccination and CD4 T cells after COVID-19. The sample's time point: late sampling 161 to 241 days after vaccination in a few convalescent patients. Treatment indicated: roughly ten-day PBMC culture with coronavirus spike peptide pools or control peptides (ViraFEST assay). The antigens these receptors bind are not known. CD4+ T cells that had been cultured provided DNA sequenced with the Oncomine TCR Beta short-read assay. Using its own MiXCR run on the PCR reads, TCRdb lists one record per CDR3 protein. The table shows some 21,000 distinct CDR3 sequences, with about 45% occurring only once. The source was CD4+ T cells from blood, cultured in vitro, collected about 7 months after SARS-CoV-2 vaccination. The receptor set was obtained from a human donor who had recovered from COVID-19.

This clonotype was detected once. The rearrangement links TRBV4-1 to TRBJ2-1; D perhaps matches TRBD2 (6 bases). CDR1 and CDR2 (germline): MGHRA, YSYEKL. V was cut by 0 bases and J by 5 bases, with 17 bases left in between. The CDR3 is 17 amino acids. The CDR3 DNA reads TGCGCCAGCAGCCAAGATCCGTCGGGACTGCATAACAATGAGCAGTTCTTC. Amino acid sequence: CASSQDPSGLHNNEQFF.

A few counts support this clonotype. The chain couples TRBV10-3 to TRBJ2-3, with D possibly matching TRBD1 (6 bases). The V gene lost 10 bases and the J gene lost 3 bases, with 11 bases spanning the gap. Germline V gene sequence: CDR1 ENHRY, CDR2 SYGVKD. There are 12 residues in the CDR3. The CDR3 nucleotides are TGTGCCACCGAGGACAGTACAGATACGCAGTATTTT. Translated: CATEDSTDTQYF.

The chain is built from TRBV27 and TRBJ1-2; possible D gene TRBD1, 5 bases. CDR1 and CDR2 (germline): MNHEY, SMNVEV (reference sequence). Trimming took 3 bases from V and 8 from J, leaving 16 bases between them. The CDR3 contains 14 residues. CDR3 in amino acids: CASSFQGRTGGYTF. The CDR3 DNA sequence: TGTGCCAGCAGTTTTCAGGGTCGAACGGGGGGCTACACCTTC.

V gene TRBV7-3 combines with J gene TRBJ2-2; D may be TRBD1 (5 bases). This CDR3 spans 15 amino acids. CDR1 and CDR2 from the germline V gene are SGHTA and FQGTGA. The V and J ends lost 5 bases and 4 bases respectively, with 14 bases between them. In nucleotides, the CDR3 is TGTGCCAGCAGCATGGACACCTTTTCCACCGGGGAGCTGTTTTTT. It yields the protein CASSMDTFSTGELFF.

This clonotype was seen more than once but under ten times. CDR3 loop: CASSPRGRMNTEAFF. CDR3 DNA: TGTGCCAGTAGCCCTCGGGGCAGAATGAACACTGAAGCTTTCTTT. The V call is TRBV19, the J call TRBJ1-1; TRBD1 might be the D (5 bases). The V gene lost 6 bases and the J gene lost 0 bases, with 14 bases spanning the gap. The V gene's germline CDR1 is LNHDA and CDR2 SQIVND (reference sequence). The CDR3 runs 15 residues.

The gene calls are TRBV5-4 and TRBJ2-7; D not certain. The CDR3 has 12 residues. Germline V lookup: CDR1 SGHNT, CDR2 YYREEE (reference sequence). The germline V and J ends were trimmed by 1 base and 3 bases, with 5 bases remaining between them. The DNA of the CDR3 is TGTGCCAGCAGCTTGTCTAACTACGAGCAGTACTTC. Translation gives CASSLSNYEQYF.

The chain is built from TRBV4-1 and TRBJ2-3; D call uncertain. The germline gives CDR1 MGHRA, CDR2 YSYEKL. The CDR3 contains 15 residues. V lost 5 bases and J lost 3, with 15 bases in between. The CDR3 coding sequence is TGCGCCAGCAGCTTGGACGGGTTAGGAACAGATACGCAGTATTTT. This sequence encodes CASSLDGLGTDTQYF.

This clonotype occurred a few times. The J gene is TRBJ2-7, the V gene TRBV27, with unresolved D. V lost 3 bases and J 6 bases, leaving 12 bases between the germline ends. Germline V gives CDR1 MNHEY, CDR2 SMNVEV (reference sequence). The CDR3 is 13 residues long. The CDR3 DNA reads as TGTGCCAGCAGTTTCGTGGGATTCGGCGAGCAGTACTTC. Translated, it gives CASSFVGFGEQYF.

This clonotype has just a few counts. The V gene is TRBV20-1, the J gene TRBJ1-1, with D tentatively TRBD1 (6 bases). V was trimmed by 0 bases and J by 1 base, leaving 15 bases between them. This CDR3 is built from 16 residues. In germline, CDR1 is DFQATT, CDR2 SNEGSKA (reference sequence). CDR3 residues: CSARDPGTSPNTEAFF. DNA of the CDR3: TGCAGTGCTAGAGACCCTGGGACATCCCCGAACACTGAAGCTTTCTTT.

The chain carries TRBV6-1 and TRBJ2-7; D may be TRBD1 (5 bases). V was pared by 6 bases and J by 3 bases, with 15 bases between. Germline CDR1 reads MNHNS; CDR2 reads SASEGT. The CDR3 runs 14 residues. The CDR3 sequence: CASRRQTSNYEQYF. The CDR3 region has the DNA TGTGCCAGCAGAAGACAGACCTCTAACTACGAGCAGTACTTC.

The J gene is TRBJ2-7, the V gene TRBV6-2 or TRBV6-3; 11 bases agree with TRBD1. From germline, CDR1 is MNHEY and CDR2 SVGEGT. The CDR3 runs 14 residues. Trimming cost V 5 bases and J 6 bases; bases outside gene matches: 6. In DNA, the CDR3 is TGTGCCAGCAGTACAGGACAGGGGGCTAGCGAGCAGTACTTC. Translating gives CASSTGQGASEQYF.

Comment on this clonotype: Mismatch with germline at one junction end may stem from a read error. This chain connects TRBV7-9 to TRBJ2-7; D remains ambiguous. Germline assignment: CDR1 SEHNR and CDR2 FQNEAQ (reference sequence). The CDR3 has 13 amino acids. CDR3 sequence (DNA): TGTGCCAGCAGCTTAGCGGCCTCCGACGAGCAGTACTTC. Protein: CASSLAASDEQYF. Complete variable domain (other parts from reference TRBV7-9 and TRBJ2-7): DTGVSQNPRHKITKRGQNVTFRCDPISEHNRLYWYRQTLGQGPEFLTYFQNEAQLEKSRLLSDRFSAERPKGSFSTLEIQRTEQGDSAMYLCASSLAASDEQYFGPGTRLTVT.

This clonotype was counted between two and nine times. The chain joins TRBV28 to TRBJ1-2; TRBD1 is a possible D gene (5 bases). Germline V gives CDR1 MDHEN, CDR2 SYDVKM. The V end was cut by 1 base, the J end by 8 bases, with 14 bases between. The CDR3 has 14 amino acids. CDR3 coding DNA: TGTGCCAGCAGTTTATCCAGGGTTCCATCCGGCTACACCTTC. This gives the protein CASSLSRVPSGYTF.